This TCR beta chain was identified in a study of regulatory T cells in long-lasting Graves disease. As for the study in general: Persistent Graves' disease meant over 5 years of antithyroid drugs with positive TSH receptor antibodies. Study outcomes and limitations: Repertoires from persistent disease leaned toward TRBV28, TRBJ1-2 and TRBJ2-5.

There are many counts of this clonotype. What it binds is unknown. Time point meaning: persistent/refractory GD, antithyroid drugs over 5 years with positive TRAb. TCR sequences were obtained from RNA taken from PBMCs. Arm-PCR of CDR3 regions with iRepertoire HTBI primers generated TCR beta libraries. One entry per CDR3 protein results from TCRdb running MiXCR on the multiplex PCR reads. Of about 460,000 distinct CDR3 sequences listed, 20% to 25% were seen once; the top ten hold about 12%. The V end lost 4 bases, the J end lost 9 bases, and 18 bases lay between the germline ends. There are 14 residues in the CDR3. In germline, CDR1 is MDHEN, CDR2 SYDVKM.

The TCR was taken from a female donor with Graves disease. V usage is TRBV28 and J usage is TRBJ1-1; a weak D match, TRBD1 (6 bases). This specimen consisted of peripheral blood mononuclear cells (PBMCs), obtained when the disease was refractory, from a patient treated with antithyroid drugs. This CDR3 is CASSSRDTVSKAFF. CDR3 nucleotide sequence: TGTGCCAGCAGTTCCCGGGACACTGTCTCAAAAGCTTTCTTT.